This is a list of T cell receptor beta chains from one sample in a study of human T cells and chemical hapten exposure. TCRdb re-called the RACE reads with MiXCR, one entry per CDR3 protein. The sample lists 300,000 to 400,000 distinct CDR3 sequences, approximately 5.1% occurring once. This material consisted of whole blood, taken in connection with sensitization to the hapten diphenylcyclopropenone (DPC). The origin of the receptors is a woman between 50 and 59 years old with alopecia areata. Some clones in this sample may be carry-over from other donors' samples. Both conserved end residues are part of each CDR3. The order of the fields is CDR3 protein, CDR3 DNA, J gene, V gene, D gene, clone size. The D gene is left open where the match is weak. Part of the rows lack a size; the others show once, few, many or a class for expanded clones.

CASSVGTGSGGYTF TGTGCCAGCAGCGTAGGAACTGGCTCGGGTGGCTACACCTTC TRBJ1-2 TRBV9 NA NA
CASSSYGGRGTEAFF TGTGCCAGCAGTTCTTATGGGGGGAGGGGCACTGAAGCTTTCTTT TRBJ1-1 TRBV6-6 NA NA
CASSQGDLGRNNEQFF TGTGCCAGCAGCCAAGGCGACCTGGGGCGTAACAATGAGCAGTTCTTC TRBJ2-1 TRBV14 NA many
CASSVTPGGVTEAFF TGTGCCAGCAGCGTGACCCCAGGGGGGGTCACTGAAGCTTTCTTT TRBJ1-1 TRBV9 TRBD1 NA
CASSLAGTGLYEQYF TGTGCCAGCAGCTTGGCCGGGACAGGGCTCTACGAGCAGTACTTC TRBJ2-7 TRBV7-6 TRBD1 many
CSVTGLAGGIYNEQFF TGCAGCGTCACCGGACTAGCGGGAGGGATCTACAATGAGCAGTTCTTC TRBJ2-1 TRBV29-1 TRBD2 many
CASLPHQDRGQPQHF TGTGCCAGCCTTCCCCATCAGGACAGGGGACAGCCCCAGCATTTT TRBJ1-5 TRBV6-2/TRBV6-3 TRBD1 few
CASSLGVTGGNEQFF TGTGCCAGCAGCTTAGGGGTGACAGGGGGAAATGAGCAGTTCTTC TRBJ2-1 TRBV7-8 TRBD1 NA
CASSLEVGVNQPQHF TGTGCCAGCAGCTTAGAGGTCGGGGTTAATCAGCCCCAGCATTTT TRBJ1-5 TRBV7-6 NA many
CAWDTVRGGEQYF TGTGCCTGGGATACAGTGAGGGGGGGTGAGCAGTACTTC TRBJ2-7 TRBV30 NA NA
CASSLDPGPNSPLHF TGTGCCAGCAGCTTAGATCCAGGGCCGAATTCACCCCTCCACTTT TRBJ1-6 TRBV11-2 NA many
CASSLGRTEAFF TGTGCCAGCAGCTTAGGGAGGACTGAAGCTTTCTTT TRBJ1-1 TRBV5-6 NA many
CASSGRLAGLHEQYF TGTGCCAGCAGTGGTCGACTAGCGGGCCTCCACGAGCAGTACTTC TRBJ2-7 TRBV6-2/TRBV6-3 TRBD2 many
CASSPFASTEAFF TGTGCCAGCTCACCTTTTGCGAGCACTGAAGCTTTCTTT TRBJ1-1 TRBV18 NA NA
CASSRRNQETQYF TGTGCCAGCAGCCGGAGGAACCAAGAGACCCAGTACTTC TRBJ2-5 TRBV7-6 NA many
CAISPGQGNTDTQYF TGTGCCATCAGTCCCGGACAGGGGAACACAGATACGCAGTATTTT TRBJ2-3 TRBV10-3 TRBD1 many
CASSRLSNTEAFF TGTGCCAGCAGCCGACTATCGAACACTGAAGCTTTCTTT TRBJ1-1 TRBV3-1 NA few
CASSFPQGALNIQYF TGTGCCAGCAGTTTCCCACAGGGGGCATTGAACATTCAGTACTTC TRBJ2-4 TRBV28 TRBD1 NA
CSALRNTEAFF TGCAGTGCCTTACGGAACACTGAAGCTTTCTTT TRBJ1-1 TRBV20-1 NA many
CSVATGGSNQPQHF TGCAGCGTTGCGACAGGGGGGTCCAATCAGCCCCAGCATTTT TRBJ1-5 TRBV29-1 TRBD1 NA
CASSPTYTSGGANDEQFF TGTGCCAGCAGTCCGACCTATACTAGCGGGGGGGCGAACGATGAGCAGTTCTTC TRBJ2-1 TRBV12-3/TRBV12-4 TRBD2 many
CASSLRSSYNSPLHF TGTGCCAGCAGCTTGAGGAGCTCCTATAATTCACCCCTCCACTTT TRBJ1-6 TRBV5-5 NA many
CASSNPQTETQYF TGTGCCAGCAGCAACCCCCAAACAGAGACCCAGTACTTC TRBJ2-5 TRBV4-2 NA many
CASSQERMDTQYF TGTGCCAGCAGCCAAGAGAGGATGGATACGCAGTATTTT TRBJ2-3 TRBV4-2 NA NA
CASTPDRPSGNTIYF TGTGCCAGCACCCCGGACAGGCCCTCTGGAAACACCATATATTTT TRBJ1-3 TRBV12-3/TRBV12-4 TRBD1 few
CASSKAGGDYSNQPQHF TGTGCCAGCAGTAAGGCTGGGGGGGACTATAGCAATCAGCCCCAGCATTTT TRBJ1-5 TRBV6-5 NA many
CASSLGPEVWAFF TGTGCCAGCAGCTTAGGTCCTGAAGTTTGGGCTTTCTTT TRBJ1-1 TRBV11-2 NA many
CASSPDRTYEQYF TGTGCCAGCAGCCCGGACAGAACCTACGAGCAGTACTTC TRBJ2-7 TRBV12-3/TRBV12-4 NA many
CASSSSGAGETQYF TGTGCCAGCAGTTCTTCTGGGGCAGGGGAGACCCAGTACTTC TRBJ2-5 TRBV12-3/TRBV12-4 NA many
CASGPLGSSYEQYF TGTGCCAGCGGCCCGTTGGGGAGCTCCTACGAGCAGTACTTC TRBJ2-7 TRBV7-2 NA many
CASSLGLAGVYEQFF TGTGCCAGCAGCTTAGGGCTAGCGGGAGTGTATGAGCAGTTCTTC TRBJ2-1 TRBV7-2 TRBD2 few
CSALLGTGAYEQYF TGCAGTGCTCTGCTCGGGACAGGGGCCTACGAGCAGTACTTC TRBJ2-7 TRBV20-1 TRBD1 few
CASSLNSLGETQYF TGTGCCAGCAGTTTAAACAGTCTTGGGGAGACCCAGTACTTC TRBJ2-5 TRBV12-3/TRBV12-4 NA few
CSATPEGGNQPQHF TGCAGTGCCACTCCGGAAGGGGGGAATCAGCCCCAGCATTTT TRBJ1-5 TRBV20-1 NA few
CASSQGPRRADTQYF TGCGCCAGCAGCCAAGGTCCAAGGAGGGCAGATACGCAGTATTTT TRBJ2-3 TRBV4-1 NA many
CASSSGRSSNQPQHF TGTGCCAGCAGCTCCGGACGAAGTAGCAATCAGCCCCAGCATTTT TRBJ1-5 TRBV7-2 NA few
CASGLDRSSYNEQFF TGTGCTAGTGGTTTGGACAGGAGCTCCTACAATGAGCAGTTCTTC TRBJ2-1 TRBV12-5 NA few
CASSPSGGDSYNEQFF TGTGCCAGCAGCCCTAGCGGGGGCGACTCCTACAATGAGCAGTTCTTC TRBJ2-1 TRBV5-4 TRBD2 NA
CASSASPAPGETQYF TGTGCCAGCAGCGCCTCCCCGGCCCCAGGGGAGACCCAGTACTTC TRBJ2-5 TRBV9 NA few
CASSLSHGGGLDYGYTF TGTGCCAGCAGTTTATCCCACGGCGGGGGTTTGGACTATGGCTACACCTTC TRBJ1-2 TRBV27 NA many
CASSDLDSSIRPLHF TGTGCCAGCAGTGATTTGGACAGCTCAATTCGTCCCCTCCACTTT TRBJ1-6 TRBV2 NA many
CASSPPSGRETQYF TGTGCCAGCTCACCACCGTCAGGACGGGAGACCCAGTACTTC TRBJ2-5 TRBV18 NA many